The clone carrying this T cell receptor (beta chain) was counted a few times. Antigen specificity is unknown. Reverse transcribing all isolated RNA meant expressed TCRB transcripts were sequenced. Clones were sequenced by immunoSEQ multiplex PCR, and TCRdb holds only the in-frame ones, with some missing. Of 600,000 or so clones listed, roughly an eighth are singletons. The sample comes from a study of beta chain features in type 1 diabetes. Background on the study: In age, gender and cell yields, patients were similar to healthy donors.

Trimming left V 6 bases short and J 10 bases short, with 19 bases between. Germline CDR1 is SNHLY and CDR2 is FYNNEI. This CDR3 is 14 amino acids long. Study-level findings and limits: In all four CD4+ subsets, TCRB CDR3 length was significantly, moderately reduced in type 1 diabetes. Whatever favoring of shorter templates PCR might show would apply equally to patients and controls.

CD45RO/CCR7/CD25/CD127/CD95/CD27 staining was used to isolate CD4+ naive, central memory, regulatory and stem cell-like memory cells by sorting. The receptor's source is a man younger than 40 with type 1 diabetes. This rearrangement joins TRBV2 to TRBJ2-4; D tentatively reads TRBD1 or TRBD2 (5 bases each). Source material: naive CD4+ T cells from blood. The CDR3 DNA reads as TGTGCCAGCAGGGATGGACTTTCCTGGGGGATTCAGTACTTC. The encoded protein is CASRDGLSWGIQYF.